Presented here are 31 T cell receptor beta chains from one specimen sequenced in a study of shared clonotypes between healthy human individuals. Using immunoSEQ multiplex PCR, the repertoire was profiled, and TCRdb retains in-frame clones only, with some absent. This table holds roughly 720,000 clones, 80% to 95% found once. The specimen was memory CD8+ T cells from PBMCs. Noted subset: CD45RO+ cells pooled with CCR7-negative TemRA cells. These TCRs come from a man younger than 30 in good health. Some clones in this sample may be carry-over from other donors' samples.

The V gene is TRBV6-1, the J gene TRBJ2-2; D perhaps matches TRBD1 (6 bases). With 7 bases removed from V and 9 bases from J, the gap between germline ends came to 18 bases. This CDR3 has 14 residues. Germline V gives CDR1 MNHNS, CDR2 SASEGT. CDR3 sequence reads: CASTMDSALRELFF. The CDR3 nucleotides are TGTGCCAGCACCATGGACAGTGCCCTCAGGGAGCTGTTTTTT.

V and J are TRBV30 and TRBJ1-5; D gene ambiguous. This CDR3 region has 16 residues. Trimming left V 0 bases short and J 2 bases short, with 14 bases between. The germline V gene has CDR1 GTSNPN and CDR2 SVGIG (reference sequence). The CDR3 loop reads CAWSVRAVSGNQPQHF. The CDR3 nucleotides read TGTGCCTGGAGTGTAAGGGCAGTATCTGGCAATCAGCCCCAGCATTTT.

The genes are TRBV19 and TRBJ1-2; D not certain. Between the trimmed V and J ends, which lost 2 bases and 2 bases, there was a span of 18 bases. The CDR3 runs to 17 residues. From germline, CDR1 is LNHDA and CDR2 SQIVND (reference sequence). The CDR3 loop reads CASSIKSGLRRNYGYTF. CDR3 DNA sequence: TGTGCCAGTAGTATAAAGTCTGGTTTAAGACGGAACTATGGCTACACCTTC.

The rearrangement uses TRBV27 and TRBJ2-7, with D possibly matching TRBD2 (6 bases). Trimming shortened V by 2 bases and J by 7 bases, and 24 bases separated the two germline ends. Germline CDR1 MNHEY, CDR2 SMNVEV (reference sequence). The CDR3 has 17 residues. The CDR3 loop is CASSLRVGSGPMGEQYF. The CDR3, as DNA: TGTGCCAGCAGTTTAAGAGTAGGAAGCGGGCCGATGGGAGAGCAGTACTTC.

This clone has a single count. The V and J genes are TRBV2 and TRBJ2-3, with 16 positions matching TRBD2. Looked up from germline, CDR1 is SNHLY and CDR2 is FYNNEI. V trimming: 6 bases; J trimming: 1 base; junction bases outside the gene matches: 10. This CDR3 contains 19 residues. CDR3 protein: CASSPGTSGRALGTDTQYF. The CDR3 coding sequence is TGTGCCAGCAGCCCCGGGACTAGCGGGAGGGCCCTCGGCACAGATACGCAGTATTTT.

CDR3 nucleotide sequence: TGTGCCAGCAGGACTCTAGCGGGAGATTCCTACGAGCAGTACTTC. Protein product: CASRTLAGDSYEQYF. The chain uses TRBV2 and TRBJ2-7, with 10 bases identical to TRBD2. CDR1 and CDR2 from the germline V gene are SNHLY and FYNNEI. The V gene end was trimmed by 6 bases and the J gene end by 1 base; junction bases not matched to a gene: 6. CDR3 length: 15 residues. The whole variable domain, remainder taken from reference TRBV2 and TRBJ2-7, is EPEVTQTPSHQVTQMGQEVILRCVPISNHLYFYWYRQILGQKVEFLVSFYNNEISEKSEIFDDQFSVERPDGSNFTLKIRSTKLEDSAMYFCASRTLAGDSYEQYFGPGTRLTVT.

The chain is built from TRBV5-5 and TRBJ1-3; D call uncertain. The germline gives CDR1 SGHKS, CDR2 YYEKEE (reference sequence). V lost 4 bases, J lost 0 bases, and 11 bases lay in between. The CDR3 loop spans 15 amino acids. In DNA form, the CDR3 reads TGTGCCAGCAGCCTAACTGGGGTCTCTGGAAACACCATATATTTT. Protein sequence: CASSLTGVSGNTIYF. Supplemented by reference TRBV5-5 and TRBJ1-3, the full variable domain reads DAGVTQSPTHLIKTRGQQVTLRCSPISGHKSVSWYQQVLGQGPQFIFQYYEKEERGRGNFPDRFSARQFPNYSSELNVNALLLGDSALYLCASSLTGVSGNTIYFGEGSWLTVV.

The genes are TRBV4-1 and TRBJ1-5, with 8 bases aligning to TRBD1. Germline trimming cut 1 base from V and 1 base from J; bases unmatched to any gene: 9. The CDR3 extends over 18 amino acids. Germline CDR1 MGHRA, CDR2 YSYEKL. The CDR3 DNA follows: TGCGCCAGCAGCCAAGCGGCAGGGGGCTTGGGAAGCAATCAGCCCCAGCATTTT. Translated: CASSQAAGGLGSNQPQHF.

The rearrangement joins TRBV27 to TRBJ2-7; possibly TRBD1 for D (6 bases). The V end was cut by 6 bases, the J end by 3 bases, with 15 bases between. There are 14 residues in the CDR3. From germline, CDR1 is MNHEY and CDR2 SMNVEV (reference sequence). CDR3 coding DNA: TGTGCCAGCAGCCTCGGACAGATAGGCTACGAGCAGTACTTC. Amino acids: CASSLGQIGYEQYF.

This clone was seen a single time. The rearrangement joins TRBV4-3 to TRBJ2-5, with D perhaps TRBD2 (6 bases). The ends were cut back, 4 bases at V and 0 bases at J, with 18 bases in the middle. Germline-derived CDR1 and CDR2 are LGHNA and YSLEER. This CDR3 region has 17 residues. In DNA, the CDR3 is TGCGCCAGCAGCCGAAGCGCTAGCGCCTACTACCAAGAGACCCAGTACTTC. Protein sequence: CASSRSASAYYQETQYF.

The chain links TRBV28 to TRBJ2-7, with 11 bases that match TRBD2. The CDR3 totals 14 residues. CDR1 and CDR2 (germline): MDHEN, SYDVKM. V trimming: 8 bases; J trimming: 4 bases; junction bases outside the gene matches: 7. The chain's CDR3 is CASEASGRLYEQYF. The CDR3 region has the DNA TGTGCCAGCGAAGCTAGCGGGAGGTTGTACGAGCAGTACTTC.

The rearrangement joins TRBV5-8 to TRBJ2-7; no clear D. The CDR3 extends over 14 amino acids. V was pared by 4 bases and J by 4 bases, with 15 bases between. Germline assignment: CDR1 SGHTS and CDR2 YDEGEE. CDR3 sequence reads: CASSVQWVDYEQYF. The CDR3, as DNA: TGTGCCAGCAGCGTCCAATGGGTGGATTACGAGCAGTACTTC.

The gene calls are TRBV6-1 and TRBJ2-1; 7 bases agree with TRBD1. The germline V gene encodes CDR1 MNHNS and CDR2 SASEGT. Trimming removed 7 bases from V and 6 bases from J; junction bases left unmatched: 6. CDR3 length: 13 residues. The CDR3 sequence is CASTNRGSNEQFF. CDR3 DNA sequence: TGTGCCAGCACCAACAGGGGCAGCAATGAGCAGTTCTTC.

The chain employs TRBV27 and TRBJ2-5, with D possibly matching TRBD2 (6 bases). Germline CDR1 reads MNHEY; CDR2 reads SMNVEV (reference sequence). The CDR3 loop spans 15 amino acids. The V gene lost 5 bases and the J gene lost 4 bases, with 17 bases spanning the gap. This CDR3 is CASSVVGSRRETQYF. The CDR3 nucleotides are TGTGCCAGCAGTGTCGTCGGGAGTAGGAGAGAGACCCAGTACTTC.

V is TRBV5-1 and J is TRBJ1-1; 7 nucleotides align to TRBD1. The germline CDR1 and CDR2 sequences are SGHRS and YFSETQ. J lost 4 bases, V lost 5 bases, and 8 bases had no gene match. The CDR3 is 14 residues long. The CDR3 DNA reads TGCGCCAGCAGGTGGCAGGGGGGACCCACTGAAGCTTTCTTT. Translated: CASRWQGGPTEAFF.

The gene calls are TRBV9 and TRBJ2-1, with 11 bases identical to TRBD2. This CDR3 spans 15 amino acids. The junction had 2 bases not matched to a gene; V was cut back by 0 bases and J by 6 bases. Per the germline V gene, CDR1 is SGDLS and CDR2 is YYNGEE. The DNA of the CDR3 is TGTGCCAGCAGCGTAGTTAGCGGGAGGGGCAATGAGCAGTTCTTC. Translation: CASSVVSGRGNEQFF.

The chain employs TRBV4-1 and TRBJ1-2; D gene unclear. Per the germline V gene, CDR1 is MGHRA and CDR2 is YSYEKL. V gave up 0 bases and J gave up 0 bases, with 8 bases separating them. This CDR3 region has 15 residues. Here the CDR3 reads CASSQESVTNYGYTF. CDR3 nucleotides: TGCGCCAGCAGCCAAGAGTCCGTTACTAACTATGGCTACACCTTC.

This clone appeared once. This same CDR3 is encoded by further DNA sequences in the sample. The rearrangement joins TRBV9 to TRBJ1-3; unclear D gene. CDR1 SGDLS and CDR2 YYNGEE come from the germline V gene. The CDR3 has 15 residues. The V and J ends lost 2 bases and 0 bases respectively, with 9 bases between them. The CDR3 region has the DNA TGTGCCAGCAGCGTGGAGGGCAACTCTGGAAACACCATATATTTT. This encodes CASSVEGNSGNTIYF.

The rearrangement links TRBV11-2 to TRBJ2-7; 7 bases are a match to TRBD1. The CDR3 is made up of 15 amino acids. The trim removed 5 bases at V and 2 bases at J, leaving 9 bases unmatched. Germline-derived CDR1 and CDR2 are SGHAT and FQNNGV. The CDR3 reads CASSLTGESAYEQYF. DNA for the CDR3: TGTGCCAGCAGCCTTACAGGGGAATCAGCCTACGAGCAGTACTTC.

This clone was observed a single time. In DNA, the CDR3 is TGTGCCAGCAGTAAAGGACAGGGGGAAGCTTTCCACTCTGGAAACACCATATATTTT. Its protein product is CASSKGQGEAFHSGNTIYF. V gene TRBV6-1 combines with J gene TRBJ1-3, with 10 bases that match TRBD1. The CDR3 covers 19 residues. Germline V lookup: CDR1 MNHNS, CDR2 SASEGT. V shed 5 bases, J shed 0 bases, and the junction held 13 bases outside the gene matches.

This sequence joins TRBV7-6 and TRBJ1-4, with TRBD1 as a possible D gene (5 bases). The germline V gene has CDR1 SGHVS and CDR2 FNYEAQ. CDR3 length equals 16 residues. The V end was cut by 6 bases, the J end by 8 bases, with 22 bases between. CDR3 coding DNA: TGTGCCAGCAGTCCCTTGGTGGGTGGCAGGGAGGAAAAACTGTTTTTT. Amino acid sequence: CASSPLVGGREEKLFF. The variable domain in full, completed from reference TRBV7-6 and TRBJ1-4, reads GAGVSQSPRYKVTKRGQDVALRCDPISGHVSLYWYRQALGQGPEFLTYFNYEAQQDKSGLPNDRFSAERPEGSISTLTIQRTEQRDSAMYRCASSPLVGGREEKLFFGSGTQLSVL.

Concerning this clone: This sample also contains other DNA sequences that code for the same CDR3. V is TRBV5-4 and J is TRBJ2-3; D unresolved. Germline CDR1 SGHNT, CDR2 YYREEE (reference sequence). Trimming left V 0 bases short and J 2 bases short, with 4 bases between. The CDR3 is 13 amino acids. This CDR3 reads CASSLEPTDTQYF. As DNA, the CDR3 is TGTGCCAGCAGCTTGGAGCCCACAGATACGCAGTATTTT.

The chain recombines TRBV27 with TRBJ2-1; 10 bases are a match to TRBD2. The CDR3 consists of 15 residues. The V and J ends lost 5 bases and 4 bases, in that order; junction bases with no gene match: 5. Per the germline V gene, CDR1 is MNHEY and CDR2 is SMNVEV (reference sequence). The CDR3 DNA follows: TGTGCCAGCAGTCTAGCGGGACTAGCGTACAATGAGCAGTTCTTC. It yields the protein CASSLAGLAYNEQFF.

Written as DNA, the CDR3 is TGTGCCAGCAGCCCTAGCGGGAGGATGGGGTACAATGAGCAGTTCTTC. It translates to CASSPSGRMGYNEQFF. The V and J genes are TRBV9 and TRBJ2-1; TRBD2 aligns across 11 bases. The CDR3 runs to 16 residues. J gave up 4 bases and V 4 bases, and 7 bases lay outside the gene matches. The germline gives CDR1 SGDLS, CDR2 YYNGEE.

The chain links TRBV4-2 to TRBJ2-5; D may be TRBD1 (7 bases). The CDR3 extends over 16 amino acids. With 3 bases removed from V and 2 bases from J, the gap between germline ends came to 16 bases. Germline V CDR1 and CDR2: LGHNA, YNFKEQ. The CDR3 spells CASSQAGQRFQETQYF. In nucleotides, the CDR3 is TGTGCCAGCAGCCAGGCGGGACAGAGGTTTCAAGAGACCCAGTACTTC.

This clone was picked up one time. The chain has TRBV7-9 and TRBJ2-3, with TRBD2 matching 10 bases. CDR1 and CDR2 (germline): SEHNR, FQNEAQ (reference sequence). Trimming took 2 bases from V and 6 from J; bases not matched to a gene: 5. This CDR3 is built from 15 residues. CDR3 DNA: TGTGCCAGCAGCTTACTAGCGGGAGCAATGGATACGCAGTATTTT. Its translation: CASSLLAGAMDTQYF.

The V call is TRBV25-1, the J call TRBJ1-5; no clear D. From germline, CDR1 is MGHDK and CDR2 SYGVNS. CDR3 size: 14 residues. Trimming left V 4 bases short and J 4 bases short, with 11 bases between. The CDR3 loop reads CASSGVTGNQPQHF. The CDR3 region has the DNA TGTGCCAGCAGTGGGGTAACGGGGAATCAGCCCCAGCATTTT.

The rearrangement uses TRBV4-2 and TRBJ1-1, with 7 positions matching TRBD1. The J segment lost 8 bases and the V segment lost 0 bases, leaving 6 bases of the junction unmatched. Germline CDR1 is LGHNA and CDR2 is YNFKEQ. This CDR3 has 14 amino acids. The chain's CDR3 is CASSQDIGGMEAFF. The CDR3 nucleotides read TGTGCCAGCAGCCAAGATATAGGGGGCATGGAAGCTTTCTTT.

As regards this clone: Different DNA sequences within this sample yield the same CDR3. This chain uses TRBV27 with TRBJ1-1, with 8 bases that match TRBD1. The trim removed 8 bases at V and 4 bases at J, leaving 9 bases unmatched. The germline gives CDR1 MNHEY, CDR2 SMNVEV (reference sequence). This CDR3 comprises 14 residues. In nucleotides, the CDR3 is TGTGCCAGCTCTCCGGGGACAGGATCCACTGAAGCTTTCTTT. Protein product: CASSPGTGSTEAFF.

In this sample, this clone turned up once. The chain links TRBV7-9 to TRBJ2-1; D unclear. The CDR3 runs 15 residues. Looked up from germline, CDR1 is SEHNR and CDR2 is FQNEAQ (reference sequence). Trimming took off 4 bases at V and 0 bases at J, with 10 bases between the two ends. Here the CDR3 DNA reads TGTGCCAGCAGCTCATTCGCCGGCTCCTACAATGAGCAGTTCTTC. Encoded protein: CASSSFAGSYNEQFF.

Points on this clone: A much larger clone differs from this one at a single base, so this may be a read error. Other DNA sequences in the sample encode the same CDR3. This chain connects TRBV6-5 to TRBJ1-5; D ambiguous. The CDR3 consists of 12 residues. V was clipped by 2 bases and J by 4 bases, with 3 bases between them. Germline V gene lookup returns CDR1 MNHEY and CDR2 SVGAGI. The CDR3 bases are TGTGCCAGCAGTTACCTTAATCAGCCCCAGCATTTT. Translated: CASSYLNQPQHF.